The clone carrying this T cell receptor beta chain was seen just once. A read error may produce the germline difference seen at one junction end. There are 17 residues in the CDR3. Germline V gene data show CDR1 as SGHAT and CDR2 as FQNNGV. Without any cell sorting, about 19-30 mg of bulk tissue yielded co-extracted RNA and DNA. Surgeons resected the patients' primary liver carcinomas. Production of TCR beta cDNA used about 500 ng total RNA together with a constant-region primer. Modified slightly, ARM-PCR produced TCR beta libraries over three nested multiplex PCR rounds. The first two PCR rounds used TRBV1-TRBV30 primers with a Cbeta primer, approximately 10 cycles each. Each CDR3 protein gets one entry after TCRdb re-called the multiplex PCR reads with MiXCR. The table records about 130,000 distinct CDR3 sequences, 60% to 75% of them present only once. These data are taken from a study of tumor-infiltrating lymphocytes in primary liver carcinoma. Study-level background: Participating patients were men and women between 30 and 69 years old.

The sample consisted of liver tumor tissue from sampling region 3. Subset described: tumor region T3, left-lateral pole. The receptor's source is a woman aged 55-75 years with primary liver carcinoma and hepatitis B virus infection. The chain employs TRBV11-2 and TRBJ2-4, with a tentative D call TRBD1 (6 bases). The CDR3 reads CASSYLGQPRAKNIQYF. In DNA, the CDR3 is TGTGCCAGCAGCTACCTAGGACAGCCAAGGGCCAAAAACATTCAGTATTTC.